The rows below give T cell receptor beta chains drawn from one sample of a study of cytomegalovirus exposure and HLA in healthy donors. The data were produced by immunoSEQ multiplex PCR, yet TCRdb's version contains in-frame clones alone and is incomplete. The profile shows 120,000 to 150,000 clones, roughly four fifths of them singletons. Material: PBMCs. These receptors were collected from a woman in her forties or fifties in good health and CMV-seronegative. CDR3s include the opening cysteine and the closing phenylalanine or tryptophan. A D gene is named only where the DNA matches it firmly. A clone size is listed for some rows: how often the clone was seen (once, few, many), or a class if it is expanded.

clone size	J gene	D gene	V gene	CDR3 protein	CDR3 DNA
-	TRBJ2-7	TRBD2	TRBV4-2	CASSQVLAGGRSYEQYF	TGTGCCAGCAGCCAAGTACTAGCGGGGGGCCGTTCCTACGAGCAGTACTTC
-	TRBJ1-2	-	TRBV20-1	CRTAGRGGYTF	TGCAGAACCGCAGGGCGGGGTGGCTACACCTTC
-	TRBJ1-1	TRBD1	TRBV5-1	CASSASPGTGNTEAFF	TGCGCCAGCAGCGCCTCACCCGGGACAGGGAACACTGAAGCTTTCTTT
-	TRBJ2-2	TRBD2	TRBV5-5	CASSELAGGNTGELFF	TGTGCCAGCAGCGAATTAGCGGGGGGGAACACCGGGGAGCTGTTTTTT
few	TRBJ1-3	-	TRBV28	CALGTTGNTIYF	TGTGCCCTCGGGACAACTGGAAACACCATATATTTT
-	TRBJ1-3	TRBD1	TRBV5-4	CASSAAKGQVGNTIYF	TGTGCCAGCAGCGCCGCAAAGGGACAGGTGGGAAACACCATATATTTT
once	TRBJ2-1	TRBD2	TRBV5-6	CASSLGAGGLYNEQFF	TGTGCCAGCAGCTTGGGAGCGGGGGGGCTCTACAATGAGCAGTTCTTC
-	TRBJ2-5	TRBD2	TRBV5-1	CASSLMGLAEETQYF	TGCGCCAGCAGCTTGATGGGACTAGCGGAGGAGACCCAGTACTTC
-	TRBJ1-5	-	TRBV7-8	CASSTGQQNQPQHF	TGTGCCAGCAGCACAGGACAGCAGAATCAGCCCCAGCATTTT
-	TRBJ2-4	-	TRBV7-8	CASSIREGGTGKNIQYF	TGTGCCAGCAGCATTAGGGAGGGTGGGACAGGAAAAAACATTCAGTACTTC
-	TRBJ2-7	TRBD1	TRBV5-1	CASSFETGLAYEQYF	TGCGCCAGCAGCTTCGAGACAGGGCTAGCTTACGAGCAGTACTTC
once	TRBJ2-2	-	TRBV5-1	CASSLAGGGNSGELFF	TGCGCCAGCAGCTTGGCCGGTGGGGGGAACTCCGGGGAGCTGTTTTTT
-	TRBJ2-3	TRBD1	TRBV18	CASSPPTGRMTNTQYF	TGTGCCAGCTCACCACCGACAGGGAGAATGACAAATACGCAGTATTTT
-	TRBJ2-7	TRBD2	TRBV6-5	CASSYLGGSSYEQYF	TGTGCCAGCAGTTACCTCGGGGGGAGCTCCTACGAGCAGTACTTC
-	TRBJ2-1	-	TRBV25-1	CASSSPGNEQFF	TGTGCCAGCAGTTCCCCGGGGAATGAGCAGTTCTTC
few	TRBJ1-1	TRBD1	TRBV19	CASSRQGWDTEAFF	TGTGCCAGTAGTAGACAGGGGTGGGACACTGAAGCTTTCTTT
-	TRBJ2-7	TRBD2	TRBV9	CASSLAGGSYEQYF	TGTGCCAGCAGCCTAGCGGGGGGCTCCTACGAGCAGTACTTC
-	TRBJ2-1	-	TRBV7-9	CASNRAGRSYNEQFF	TGTGCCAGCAACCGGGCGGGGCGCTCCTACAATGAGCAGTTCTTC
-	TRBJ2-2	TRBD2	TRBV4-3	CASSPLAGGPNGELFF	TGCGCCAGCAGCCCGCTAGCGGGGGGGCCGAACGGGGAGCTGTTTTTT
-	TRBJ2-7	-	TRBV29-1	CSVEEGAGYEQYF	TGCAGCGTTGAGGAGGGGGCGGGGTACGAGCAGTACTTC
-	TRBJ1-2	TRBD1	TRBV6-6	CASSTGQGADYGYTF	TGTGCCAGCAGTACCGGACAGGGGGCCGACTATGGCTACACCTTC
-	TRBJ2-7	TRBD2	TRBV7-9	CASSFSGGGIREQYF	TGTGCCAGCAGCTTTAGCGGGGGGGGGATTCGGGAGCAGTACTTC
-	TRBJ2-7	TRBD2	TRBV7-2	CASSSRGLAGQASYEQYF	TGTGCCAGCAGCTCCCGGGGACTAGCGGGCCAGGCGTCCTACGAGCAGTACTTC
-	TRBJ2-7	TRBD2	TRBV4-2	CASSQERTSGGLYEQYF	TGTGCCAGCAGCCAAGAACGGACTAGCGGGGGGCTCTACGAGCAGTACTTC
-	TRBJ1-4	TRBD1	TRBV19	CASHGLNRGVNEKLFF	TGTGCCAGTCATGGCCTCAACAGGGGCGTCAATGAAAAACTGTTTTTT
-	TRBJ2-6	-	TRBV10-1	CASSPRLGANVLTF	TGCGCCAGCAGCCCGCGACTCGGGGCCAACGTCCTGACTTTC
-	TRBJ1-1	-	TRBV29-1	CSVEDLAMNRDTEAFF	TGCAGCGTTGAAGATTTGGCCATGAACAGGGACACTGAAGCTTTCTTT
-	TRBJ2-3	TRBD1	TRBV5-4	CASSLGPLTGDITDTQYF	TGTGCCAGCAGCCTGGGACCGTTGACAGGGGACATCACAGATACGCAGTATTTT
-	TRBJ1-2	TRBD1	TRBV6-6	CASNHDRGRDGYTF	TGTGCCAGCAACCACGACAGGGGTCGCGATGGCTACACCTTC
-	TRBJ1-6	-	TRBV9	CASSVADSHPSPLHF	TGTGCCAGCAGCGTAGCGGACAGCCATCCTTCACCCCTCCACTTT
-	TRBJ1-2	-	TRBV5-4	CASSPDRSALYGYTF	TGTGCCAGCAGCCCTGACAGGTCGGCATTGTATGGCTACACCTTC
-	TRBJ1-1	-	TRBV6-5	CASSRQLMNTEAFF	TGTGCCAGCAGTCGACAGTTAATGAACACTGAAGCTTTCTTT
-	TRBJ1-2	-	TRBV4-3	CASSQDQGPNYGYTF	TGCGCCAGCAGCCAAGATCAGGGCCCTAACTATGGCTACACCTTC
-	TRBJ2-5	-	TRBV7-2	CASSLVRGLQETQYF	TGTGCCAGCAGCTTAGTGCGGGGCTTGCAAGAGACCCAGTACTTC
-	TRBJ1-4	TRBD1	TRBV28	CASSTWDSTNEKLFF	TGTGCCAGCAGTACCTGGGACAGCACTAATGAAAAACTGTTTTTT
few	TRBJ1-1	-	TRBV2	CASRDTVNTEAFF	TGTGCCAGCAGGGACACAGTGAACACTGAAGCTTTCTTT
-	TRBJ2-7	TRBD1	TRBV18	CASSRTAQGAGYEQYF	TGTGCCAGCTCGCGAACCGCACAGGGGGCCGGATACGAGCAGTACTTC
-	TRBJ2-3	TRBD1	TRBV7-2	CASSRATGVRTDTQYF	TGTGCCAGCAGCCGAGCGACAGGGGTCCGCACAGATACGCAGTATTTT
few	TRBJ2-5	TRBD1	TRBV5-1	CASSSGQSQETQYF	TGCGCCAGCAGCTCGGGACAGTCCCAAGAGACCCAGTACTTC
-	TRBJ2-3	-	TRBV10-1	CASSPGLDTDTQYF	TGCGCCAGCAGTCCGGGACTGGACACAGATACGCAGTATTTT
few	TRBJ1-3	-	TRBV9	CASSSTGRNSGNTIYF	TGTGCCAGCAGTTCTACAGGACGGAACTCTGGAAACACCATATATTTT
few	TRBJ1-6	-	TRBV27	CASSWAPGNYSPLHF	TGTGCCAGCAGTTGGGCGCCAGGAAATTATTCACCCCTCCACTTT
-	TRBJ1-3	TRBD1	TRBV7-9	CASSPRTGISGNTIYF	TGTGCCAGCAGCCCTAGGACAGGAATCTCTGGAAACACCATATATTTT
few	TRBJ1-1	-	TRBV19	CASSIRGFEAFF	TGTGCCAGTAGTATTCGGGGATTTGAAGCTTTCTTT
many	TRBJ2-7	TRBD1	TRBV9	CASSVEAQGAYEQYF	TGTGCCAGCAGCGTAGAGGCACAGGGGGCCTACGAGCAGTACTTC
-	TRBJ2-4	TRBD1	TRBV5-1	CASSRTGGANIQYF	TGCGCCAGCAGCCGTACAGGGGGCGCGAACATTCAGTACTTC